Included here is one T cell receptor beta chain sequence, with context. This entry comes from a study of cytomegalovirus exposure and HLA in healthy donors. The study ran its PCR with 60 Vbeta and 13 Jbeta primers. Method: immunoSEQ multiplex PCR; TCRdb's copy keeps in-frame clones and lacks some. The sample records around 160,000 clones, over 60% being singletons. Sequencing was carried out using PBMCs. The receptor comes from a man between 40 and 49 years old in good health and CMV-seropositive.

The chain's CDR3 is CATSRNDRVLSEQYF. Here the CDR3 DNA reads TGTGCCACCAGCAGAAATGACAGGGTTCTGAGCGAGCAGTACTTC. The chain couples TRBV15 to TRBJ2-7; TRBD1 matches at 7 bases. The junction had 10 bases not matched to a gene; V was cut back by 2 bases and J by 6 bases. Germline V gene sequence: CDR1 LNHNV, CDR2 YYDKDF (reference sequence). This CDR3 is 15 amino acids long.